Listed here are 27 T cell receptor beta chains from one sample, sequenced in a study of lymphopenia after photon versus proton radiotherapy. The table came from immunoSEQ multiplex PCR; TCRdb's copy has only in-frame clones and leaves some out. The data contain about 22,000 clones, roughly 90% of them seen just once; the ten biggest clones take up around 10%. The input for sequencing was peripheral blood, taken from a patient treated with proton-based radiotherapy. The receptors shown here come from a man at least 80 years old with esophageal cancer.

The CDR3 loop is CASSPAGQGYNEQFF. CDR3 nucleotides: TGCGCCAGCAGCCCTGCTGGACAGGGGTACAATGAGCAGTTCTTC. V and J are TRBV5-1 and TRBJ2-1; 9 nucleotides match TRBD1. With 4 bases clipped from V and 4 bases from J, the junction kept 6 bases outside the gene matches. This CDR3 has 15 residues. Germline V gene sequence: CDR1 SGHRS, CDR2 YFSETQ. Filled out from reference TRBV5-1 and TRBJ2-1, the complete variable domain reads KAGVTQTPRYLIKTRGQQVTLSCSPISGHRSVSWYQQTPGQGLQFLFEYFSETQRNKGNFPGRFSGRQFSNSRSEMNVSTLELGDSALYLCASSPAGQGYNEQFFGPGTRLTVL.

V is TRBV19 and J is TRBJ1-1; a weak D match, TRBD1 (6 bases). The CDR3 has 14 amino acids. Trimming stripped 2 bases from V and 1 base from J, with 8 bases between. The germline CDR1 and CDR2 sequences are LNHDA and SQIVND (reference sequence). Here the CDR3 reads CASSIRQENTEAFF. The CDR3 DNA is TGTGCCAGTAGTATACGACAGGAGAACACTGAAGCTTTCTTT.

The chain links TRBV11-2 to TRBJ2-5; D is perhaps TRBD1 (5 bases). This CDR3 region has 16 residues. Germline assignment: CDR1 SGHAT and CDR2 FQNNGV. V lost 2 bases to trimming and J lost 1 base, with 14 bases between them. CDR3 DNA sequence: TGTGCCAGCAGCTTAAGACAGCACCAGGTCCAAGAGACCCAGTACTTC. This translates into CASSLRQHQVQETQYF.

The genes are TRBV7-2 and TRBJ1-1; no firm D call. This CDR3 spans 13 amino acids. Germline V gene data show CDR1 as SGHTA and CDR2 as FQGNSA. The V gene lost 1 base and the J gene lost 11 bases, with 14 bases spanning the gap. In nucleotides, the CDR3 is TGTGCCAGCAGCTTAGATTCTGGCGTATCCGCTTTCTTT. Protein: CASSLDSGVSAFF.

V is TRBV5-6 and J is TRBJ1-4; perhaps TRBD1 as D (6 bases). Trimming shortened V by 3 bases and J by 4 bases, and 13 bases separated the two germline ends. The CDR3 sequence is 15 residues long. CDR1 is SGHDT, CDR2 YYEEEE, per germline. The CDR3 loop reads CASSSRTVLNEKLFF. The CDR3 bases are TGTGCCAGCAGCTCAAGGACAGTGCTTAATGAAAAACTGTTTTTT.

The chain joins TRBV6-4 to TRBJ2-2; D not resolved. Between the trimmed V and J ends, which lost 6 bases and 4 bases, there was a span of 9 bases. The CDR3 runs to 13 residues. Germline V gene data show CDR1 as MRHNA and CDR2 as SNTAGT. The CDR3 nucleotides read TGTGCCAGCAGCTTATCTGGCACCGGGGAGCTGTTTTTT. It codes for CASSLSGTGELFF.

The chain uses TRBV7-9 and TRBJ2-5, with D uncertain. CDR1 is SEHNR and CDR2 is FQNEAQ in the germline V gene (reference sequence). This CDR3 region has 12 residues. The V end was cut by 1 base, the J end by 5 bases, with 5 bases between. The CDR3: CASSLVVETQYF. The CDR3 bases are TGTGCCAGCAGCTTAGTGGTGGAGACCCAGTACTTC. Full variable domain (rest looked up from reference TRBV7-9 and TRBJ2-5): DTGVSQNPRHKITKRGQNVTFRCDPISEHNRLYWYRQTLGQGPEFLTYFQNEAQLEKSRLLSDRFSAERPKGSFSTLEIQRTEQGDSAMYLCASSLVVETQYFGPGTRLLVL.

In this sample, this clone turned up a few times. The V gene is TRBV30, the J gene TRBJ2-3, with TRBD2 matching 8 bases. Trimming took 7 bases from V and 0 from J; bases not matched to a gene: 3. Germline CDR1 GTSNPN, CDR2 SVGIG (reference sequence). The CDR3 is 13 residues long. CDR3 DNA: TGTGCCTTTAGCGGGATTAGCACAGATACGCAGTATTTT. It specifies CAFSGISTDTQYF.

This clone was observed once. The chain recombines TRBV6-1 with TRBJ1-6; D is unclear. The germline V gene encodes CDR1 MNHNS and CDR2 SASEGT. The CDR3 spans 14 residues. Trimming left V 3 bases short and J 4 bases short, with 7 bases between. The CDR3 reads CASSDNVYNSPLHF. The CDR3 DNA follows: TGTGCCAGCAGTGACAATGTTTATAATTCACCCCTCCACTTT.

This rearrangement joins TRBV13 to TRBJ2-7; the D gene is possibly TRBD1 (5 bases). This CDR3 region has 13 residues. Germline CDR1 reads PRHDT; CDR2 reads FYEKMQ (reference sequence). V lost 1 base and J 2 bases, leaving 6 bases between the germline ends. The CDR3 DNA reads TGTGCCAGCAGCTTAGCAGGGCCCTACGAGCAGTACTTC. Encoded protein: CASSLAGPYEQYF.

The chain combines TRBV29-1 with TRBJ1-2, with a tentative D call TRBD1 (6 bases). Germline-derived CDR1 and CDR2 are SQVTM and ANQGSEA. CDR3 length: 14 amino acids. V lost 6 bases and J 3 bases, leaving 17 bases between the germline ends. This CDR3 is CSVVRLRGDYGYTF. DNA for the CDR3: TGCAGCGTCGTACGGCTAAGGGGGGACTATGGCTACACCTTC.

In this sample, this clone turned up once. One junction end disagrees with the germline gene, perhaps due to a read error. The gene calls are TRBV5-1 and TRBJ1-1; 7 nucleotides agree with TRBD1. This CDR3 has 14 amino acids. CDR1 is SGHRS, CDR2 YFSETQ, per germline. CDR3 region: CASSDPDRRTSAAF. CDR3 coding DNA: TGCGCCAGCAGCGACCCGGACAGGAGAACCTCTGCGGCCTTT.

This chain connects TRBV19 to TRBJ1-5; 9 nucleotides agree with TRBD1. This CDR3 has 16 amino acids. The germline V gene encodes CDR1 LNHDA and CDR2 SQIVND (reference sequence). Germline trimming cut 0 bases from V and 3 bases from J; bases unmatched to any gene: 3. CDR3 in amino acids: CASSIDGTGLNQPQHF. The DNA for the CDR3 is TGTGCCAGTAGTATAGATGGGACAGGGCTCAATCAGCCCCAGCATTTT.

J is TRBJ1-6 and V is TRBV19; D gene unclear. CDR3 length equals 14 residues. The V end was cut by 6 bases, the J end by 5 bases, with 11 bases between. The germline V gene encodes CDR1 LNHDA and CDR2 SQIVND (reference sequence). The CDR3 loop reads CASRYLGDNSPLHF. The DNA for the CDR3 is TGTGCCAGTAGGTACCTCGGGGATAATTCACCCCTCCACTTT.

This clone is large in the sample. The CDR3 loop reads CASSMVAVADEQFF. The CDR3 DNA sequence: TGTGCCAGTAGTATGGTCGCGGTAGCGGATGAGCAGTTCTTC. This sequence joins TRBV19 and TRBJ2-1; weak D call: TRBD2 (6 bases). The CDR3 is 14 residues long. Trimming pared 3 bases from V and 8 bases from J, leaving 14 bases between. Germline V lookup: CDR1 LNHDA, CDR2 SQIVND (reference sequence).

The CDR3 nucleotides read TGTGCCAGTAGCGGGACAGGGTCTTACGAGCAGTACTTC. This translates into CASSGTGSYEQYF. The V gene is TRBV19, the J gene TRBJ2-5; 9 nucleotides align to TRBD1. The DNA end favors TRBJ2-7, so the J call may be wrong. The CDR3 length is 13 residues. Looked up from germline, CDR1 is LNHDA and CDR2 is SQIVND (reference sequence).

The CDR3 spells CASSTRTDGYTF. The CDR3 DNA follows: TGTGCCAGCAGCACCCGGACAGATGGCTACACCTTC. The chain combines TRBV5-5 with TRBJ1-2; tentative D call: TRBD1 (6 bases). The length of the CDR3 is 12 residues. The V end lost 4 bases, the J end lost 6 bases, and 10 bases lay between the germline ends. Germline values: CDR1 SGHKS, CDR2 YYEKEE (reference sequence).

J is TRBJ1-4 and V is TRBV15; the D is unclear. The CDR3 extends over 15 amino acids. In germline, CDR1 is LNHNV, CDR2 YYDKDF (reference sequence). With 0 bases removed from V and 8 bases from J, the gap between germline ends came to 13 bases. CDR3 amino acids: CATSRDFAPGEKLFF. The CDR3 nucleotides read TGTGCCACCAGCAGAGATTTCGCTCCGGGCGAAAAACTGTTTTTT.

This chain connects TRBV19 to TRBJ1-4; no definite D call. The germline V gene encodes CDR1 LNHDA and CDR2 SQIVND (reference sequence). The CDR3 consists of 13 residues. The ends were cut back, 4 bases at V and 8 bases at J, with 11 bases in the middle. As DNA, the CDR3 is TGTGCCAGTAGTAGATTCGTTTACGAAAAACTGTTTTTT. Protein sequence: CASSRFVYEKLFF.

In this sample, this clone turned up once. CDR3 nucleotide sequence: TGTGCCAGCAGCAAAGATGGGTCACGAGGGAGAGAGGGGAACACTGAAGCTTTCTTT. This translates into CASSKDGSRGREGNTEAFF. The chain recombines TRBV21-1 with TRBJ1-1. TRBV21-1 is designated a pseudogene. The CDR3 consists of 19 residues.

This rearrangement joins TRBV6-1 to TRBJ1-2; no clear D. CDR3 length: 14 residues. Germline CDR1 is MNHNS and CDR2 is SASEGT. V was clipped by 3 bases and J by 5 bases, with 13 bases between them. The CDR3 DNA sequence: TGTGCCAGCAGTGAGGGTACAGCAATGTATGGCTACACCTTC. This encodes CASSEGTAMYGYTF.

The chain has TRBV27 and TRBJ1-2; 8 bases map to TRBD1. The V gene end was trimmed by 6 bases and the J gene end by 5 bases; junction bases not matched to a gene: 11. Germline V gene sequence: CDR1 MNHEY, CDR2 SMNVEV (reference sequence). This CDR3 has 15 residues. The CDR3 coding sequence is TGTGCCAGCAGGTCATCAGGGGGCGCAGGGTATGGCTACACCTTC. Translated, it gives CASRSSGGAGYGYTF.

This clone was found once. The CDR3 DNA sequence: TGTGCCAGCAGTGAACCCGGGACCCTGGGCGATGAGCAGTTCTTC. This gives the protein CASSEPGTLGDEQFF. The chain recombines TRBV25-1 with TRBJ2-1, with D tentatively TRBD1 or TRBD2 (5 bases each). Germline values: CDR1 MGHDK, CDR2 SYGVNS. This CDR3 has 15 residues. Trimming left V 2 bases short and J 8 bases short, with 16 bases between.

The chain employs TRBV7-6 and TRBJ2-7, with TRBD2 identical over 10 bases. Germline CDR1 SGHVS, CDR2 FNYEAQ. The CDR3 totals 15 residues. Unmatched junction bases numbered 4, after V lost 4 bases and J lost 1 base. The CDR3 coding sequence is TGTGCCAGCAGCTCTCTAGCGGGGGAGTCCTACGAGCAGTACTTC. Protein sequence: CASSSLAGESYEQYF.

This clone was seen a handful of times. V is TRBV7-6 and J is TRBJ2-5; D ambiguous. This CDR3 has 11 residues. V was pared by 5 bases and J by 2 bases, with 3 bases between. Germline V gene lookup returns CDR1 SGHVS and CDR2 FNYEAQ. Here the CDR3 DNA reads TGTGCCAGCAGCCCTCAAGAGACCCAGTACTTC. This codes for CASSPQETQYF.

The J gene is TRBJ2-6, the V gene TRBV11-2, with D perhaps TRBD2 (5 bases). From germline, CDR1 is SGHAT and CDR2 FQNNGV. The length of the CDR3 is 15 residues. Trimming took 2 bases from V and 1 from J, leaving 6 bases between them. The CDR3 DNA is TGTGCCAGCAGCTTACGGGGTTCTGGGGCCAACGTCCTGACTTTC. The encoded protein is CASSLRGSGANVLTF.

This clone showed up just a few times. This chain joins TRBV7-9 and TRBJ1-5; 8 bases line up with TRBD1. With 5 bases clipped from V and 5 bases from J, the junction kept 5 bases outside the gene matches. CDR3 size: 14 residues. The germline CDR1 and CDR2 sequences are SEHNR and FQNEAQ (reference sequence). CDR3 amino acids: CASSLGTGHQPQHF. In DNA form, the CDR3 reads TGTGCCAGCAGCCTCGGGACAGGTCATCAGCCCCAGCATTTT.